Many counts were recorded for the clone carrying this T cell receptor beta chain. TCR beta CDR3 regions were amplified from RNA. First-round RT-PCR of the TCR CDR3 relied on the HTBI primer set. TCRdb called the multiplex PCR reads again in MiXCR, with one record for every CDR3 protein. The profile shows 450,000 to 700,000 distinct CDR3 sequences, approximately 44% of them singletons. V was pared by 5 bases and J by 5 bases, with 16 bases between. CDR1 and CDR2 (germline): SEHNR, FQNEAQ (reference sequence). The CDR3 is made up of 14 amino acids. This sample was taken from a study of T cells in Graves' hyperthyroidism and ophthalmopathy.

This sequence originates from a young woman with Graves' hyperthyroidism. What was sequenced was peripheral blood or thyroid tissue (not recorded which). The rearrangement links TRBV7-9 to TRBJ2-7, with TRBD2 as a possible D gene (6 bases). CDR3 amino acids: CASSPVWRENEQYF. The CDR3 coding sequence is TGTGCCAGCAGCCCTGTCTGGCGGGAAAACGAGCAGTACTTC.